These 25 T cell receptor beta chains were sequenced from one sample in a study of blood T cell repertoires in COVID-19. This table comes from immunoSEQ multiplex PCR, and its TCRdb copy is limited to in-frame clones, with some not included. The sample consists of 400,000 to 450,000 clones, roughly 91% of them appearing once. Sequenced sample: PBMCs or T cells enriched from blood (not recorded which). The receptors come from a man between 18 and 29 years old who had recovered from COVID-19.

The rearrangement links TRBV5-1 to TRBJ2-2; TRBD2 aligns across 8 bases. The CDR3 sequence is 14 residues long. V lost 3 bases to trimming and J lost 7 bases; unmatched junction nucleotides: 5. From germline, CDR1 is SGHRS and CDR2 YFSETQ. CDR3 DNA sequence: TGCGCCAGCAGCTGGAGCGGGGGTAACGGGGAGCTGTTTTTT. Translated, it gives CASSWSGGNGELFF.

The gene calls are TRBV7-2 and TRBJ2-7, with D tentatively TRBD1 (7 bases). The CDR3 is 15 amino acids. Germline CDR1 is SGHTA and CDR2 is FQGNSA. Trimming removed 6 bases at V and 7 bases at J, with 22 bases between. As DNA, the CDR3 is TGTGCCAGCAGAGGGACAGTGACTAGTCTGGGAGAGCAGTACTTC. Amino acid sequence: CASRGTVTSLGEQYF.

The chain joins TRBV5-5 to TRBJ1-5; the match to TRBD1 covers 7 bases. Unmatched junction bases numbered 4, after V lost 4 bases and J lost 3 bases. CDR1 SGHKS and CDR2 YYEKEE come from the germline V gene (reference sequence). The CDR3 contains 14 residues. The CDR3 DNA sequence: TGTGCCAGCAGCAAGGACAGGAACAATCAGCCCCAGCATTTT. Amino acids: CASSKDRNNQPQHF. Drawing the rest from reference TRBV5-5 and TRBJ1-5, the complete variable domain is DAGVTQSPTHLIKTRGQQVTLRCSPISGHKSVSWYQQVLGQGPQFIFQYYEKEERGRGNFPDRFSARQFPNYSSELNVNALLLGDSALYLCASSKDRNNQPQHFGDGTRLSIL.

The chain joins TRBV12-5 to TRBJ2-7; 7 bases match TRBD2. J gave up 0 bases and V 4 bases, and 3 bases lay outside the gene matches. The CDR3 is 14 amino acids. CDR1 LGHNT and CDR2 FRNRAP come from the germline V gene. In nucleotides, the CDR3 is TGTGCTAGTGGTTGGGGGGGAAGCTCCTACGAGCAGTACTTC. This encodes CASGWGGSSYEQYF. The variable domain in full, completed from reference TRBV12-5 and TRBJ2-7, reads DARVTQTPRHKVTEMGQEVTMRCQPILGHNTVFWYRQTMMQGLELLAYFRNRAPLDDSGMPKDRFSAEMPDATLATLKIQPSEPRDSAVYFCASGWGGSSYEQYFGPGTRLTVT.

The chain couples TRBV27 to TRBJ2-3, with D perhaps matching TRBD2 (6 bases). The CDR3 is 14 amino acids. The germline CDR1 and CDR2 sequences are MNHEY and SMNVEV (reference sequence). V lost 7 bases, J lost 1 base, and 12 bases lay in between. The CDR3, as DNA: TGTGCCAGCAAGACCGGAGGGGGCACAGATACGCAGTATTTT. Its translation: CASKTGGGTDTQYF.

Concerning this clone: Since no conserved phenylalanine or tryptophan closes the CDR3, a read error is the likely cause. No DNA is shown, since the ends of the CDR3 on it are uncertain; the CDR3 is the one TCRdb lists. This chain uses TRBV6-1 with TRBJ1-2; the D call TRBD1 from the table was never checked on the DNA. Germline V gives CDR1 MNHNS, CDR2 SASEGT. The CDR3 extends over 11 residues, inclusive of both ends. CDR3 region: CASSETGNQVI.

The chain carries TRBV18 and TRBJ1-3, with D tentatively TRBD1 (5 bases). This CDR3 contains 15 residues. V lost 5 bases and J 1 base, leaving 12 bases between the germline ends. The germline V gene has CDR1 KGHSH and CDR2 LQKENI. This CDR3 reads CASSVQGESGNTIYF. The CDR3, as DNA: TGTGCCAGCTCAGTTCAAGGGGAATCTGGAAACACCATATATTTT.

This chain uses TRBV10-3 with TRBJ1-5; no reliable D call. V was clipped by 2 bases and J by 4 bases, with 9 bases between them. The CDR3 length is 14 residues. Germline V gives CDR1 ENHRY, CDR2 SYGVKD. The CDR3 reads CAISEGQDNQPQHF. CDR3 DNA: TGTGCCATCAGTGAGGGCCAGGATAATCAGCCCCAGCATTTT.

The genes are TRBV7-3 and TRBJ2-3; D not certain. The germline CDR1 and CDR2 sequences are SGHTA and FQGTGA. This CDR3 comprises 12 residues. With 4 bases removed from V and 2 bases from J, the gap between germline ends came to 4 bases. The CDR3 region has the DNA TGTGCCAGCAGCTCATTCACAGATACGCAGTATTTT. Its protein product is CASSSFTDTQYF. The whole variable domain, filled in from reference TRBV7-3 and TRBJ2-3, reads GAGVSQTPSNKVTEKGKYVELRCDPISGHTALYWYRQSLGQGPEFLIYFQGTGAADDSGLPNDRFFAVRPEGSVSTLKIQRTERGDSAVYLCASSSFTDTQYFGPGTRLTVL.

The chain is built from TRBV7-8 and TRBJ1-6, with 7 bases aligning to TRBD1. Germline V gene sequence: CDR1 SGHVS, CDR2 FQNEAQ. This CDR3 comprises 15 residues. The V segment lost 4 bases and the J segment 9 bases; nucleotides outside the gene matches: 9. This chain's CDR3 is CASSSLQGYGSPLHF. As DNA, the CDR3 is TGTGCCAGCAGCTCACTACAGGGGTATGGTTCACCCCTCCACTTT.

The V call is TRBV3-1 (or the pseudogene TRBV3-2), the J call TRBJ1-2, with 10 bases matching TRBD1. V shed 4 bases, J shed 8 bases, and the junction held 7 bases outside the gene matches. Germline V lookup: CDR1 LGHDT, CDR2 YNNKEL (reference sequence). The CDR3 covers 14 residues. CDR3 sequence: CASSPGTGERGYTF. The CDR3 region has the DNA TGTGCCAGCAGCCCCGGGACAGGGGAGAGAGGCTACACCTTC.

The V call is TRBV10-3, the J call TRBJ2-1; possibly TRBD1 for D (6 bases). This CDR3 has 16 amino acids. Trimming stripped 6 bases from V and 0 bases from J, with 15 bases between. CDR1 and CDR2 (germline): ENHRY, SYGVKD. DNA for the CDR3: TGTGCCATCAGCGGCCTCGACAGGAGCTCCTACAATGAGCAGTTCTTC. This translates into CAISGLDRSSYNEQFF.

The CDR3 DNA reads as TGTGCCAGCAGTTACTCCAGAAGCGGGAGGTACGAGCAGTACTTC. It encodes CASSYSRSGRYEQYF. This chain uses TRBV6-5 with TRBJ2-7; 9 positions agree with TRBD2. Germline trimming cut 0 bases from V and 4 bases from J; bases unmatched to any gene: 4. Per germline, CDR1 MNHEY and CDR2 SVGAGI. This CDR3 has 15 amino acids.

This chain connects TRBV13 to TRBJ2-7, with D possibly matching TRBD2 (5 bases). CDR3 length: 16 amino acids. The V gene lost 0 bases and the J gene lost 0 bases, with 12 bases spanning the gap. Germline V lookup: CDR1 PRHDT, CDR2 FYEKMQ (reference sequence). CDR3 protein: CASSLGRGRSSYEQYF. In DNA, the CDR3 is TGTGCCAGCAGCTTAGGCCGAGGGAGATCCTCCTACGAGCAGTACTTC.

With respect to this clone: The same CDR3 also results from other DNA sequences found in this sample. CDR3 in amino acids: CASSRRDSSYEQYF. The CDR3 DNA sequence: TGTGCCAGCAGCAGACGGGACAGCTCCTACGAGCAGTACTTC. The V gene is TRBV27, the J gene TRBJ2-7; 7 nucleotides agree with TRBD1. The J segment lost 0 bases and the V segment lost 6 bases, leaving 5 bases of the junction unmatched. The CDR3 extends over 14 amino acids. CDR1 and CDR2 from the germline V gene are MNHEY and SMNVEV (reference sequence).

The CDR3 sequence: CASSELSGTGFGEKLFF. The DNA of the CDR3 is TGTGCCAGCAGTGAATTGTCGGGGACAGGGTTTGGTGAAAAACTGTTTTTT. This chain connects TRBV6-1 to TRBJ1-4, with 9 bases that match TRBD1. The CDR3 spans 17 residues. Germline CDR1 reads MNHNS; CDR2 reads SASEGT. J lost 7 bases, V lost 2 bases, and 11 bases had no gene match.

The chain uses TRBV6-5 and TRBJ2-7, with D possibly TRBD2 on 7 matching bases. The CDR3 loop spans 14 amino acids. Germline V gene sequence: CDR1 MNHEY, CDR2 SVGAGI. With 10 bases removed from V and 6 bases from J, the gap between germline ends came to 22 bases. CDR3 nucleotides: TGTGCCACTTCCCTAGGGGGGGCGTCGGCCGAGCAGTACTTC. It yields the protein CATSLGGASAEQYF.

The chain carries TRBV6-1 and TRBJ1-1; no reliable D call. The CDR3 runs to 15 residues. Trimming shortened V by 3 bases and J by 6 bases, and 17 bases separated the two germline ends. CDR1 MNHNS and CDR2 SASEGT come from the germline V gene. CDR3 nucleotide sequence: TGTGCCAGCAGTGAGGGTGTCGGGGTGTCGGCTGAAGCTTTCTTT. This encodes CASSEGVGVSAEAFF.

The V and J genes are TRBV29-1 and TRBJ2-2; 10 nucleotides align to TRBD1. V trimming: 4 bases; J trimming: 8 bases; junction bases outside the gene matches: 7. The CDR3 length is 14 residues. Germline V CDR1 and CDR2: SQVTM, ANQGSEA. CDR3 amino acids: CSVGDRGGPGELFF. DNA of the CDR3: TGCAGCGTTGGGGACAGGGGCGGACCGGGGGAGCTGTTTTTT.

This clone was seen a handful of times. The chain is built from TRBV27 and TRBJ2-1; TRBD1 matches 11 bases. J was trimmed by 3 bases and V by 5 bases; bases with no gene match: 3. Germline-derived CDR1 and CDR2 are MNHEY and SMNVEV (reference sequence). This CDR3 is 15 amino acids long. The CDR3 here is CASSMDRGLYNEQFF. CDR3 DNA: TGTGCCAGCAGTATGGACAGGGGGCTCTACAATGAGCAGTTCTTC.

The chain has TRBV3-1 (or the pseudogene TRBV3-2) and TRBJ1-3, with TRBD1 identical over 7 bases. The V segment lost 4 bases and the J segment 0 bases; nucleotides outside the gene matches: 9. CDR1 is LGHDT, CDR2 YNNKEL, per germline (reference sequence). This CDR3 has 17 amino acids. CDR3 residues: CASSRGKDRASGNTIYF. The CDR3 nucleotides are TGTGCCAGCAGCCGAGGAAAAGACAGGGCCTCTGGAAACACCATATATTTT.

J is TRBJ1-1 and V is TRBV5-6; 8 bases map to TRBD1. Germline-derived CDR1 and CDR2 are SGHDT and YYEEEE. The V and J ends lost 2 bases and 2 bases, in that order; junction bases with no gene match: 2. This CDR3 region has 14 residues. DNA of the CDR3: TGTGCCAGCAGCTTCGGACAGGGTAACACTGAAGCTTTCTTT. Its protein product is CASSFGQGNTEAFF.

This clone was seen a single time. The chain recombines TRBV19 with TRBJ1-5; D is possibly TRBD1 (5 bases). The CDR3 covers 15 residues. Trimming took off 5 bases at V and 8 bases at J, with 19 bases between the two ends. CDR1 and CDR2 from the germline V gene are LNHDA and SQIVND (reference sequence). In DNA, the CDR3 is TGTGCCAGTAGTGAGAGCCCATCAGGGTTTGAGCCCCAGCATTTT. Amino acid sequence: CASSESPSGFEPQHF.

V is TRBV15 and J is TRBJ1-1, with 7 bases identical to TRBD1. The CDR3 length is 15 residues. Per germline, CDR1 LNHNV and CDR2 YYDKDF (reference sequence). Germline trimming cut 2 bases from V and 1 base from J; bases unmatched to any gene: 4. The CDR3 coding sequence is TGTGCCACCAGCAGATACAGGGGACAGAACACTGAAGCTTTCTTT. It specifies CATSRYRGQNTEAFF.

This chain links TRBV25-1 with TRBJ2-3; D possibly corresponds to TRBD2 (5 bases). With 5 bases removed from V and 6 bases from J, the gap between germline ends came to 9 bases. The CDR3 is made up of 12 amino acids. CDR1 MGHDK and CDR2 SYGVNS come from the germline V gene. The DNA for the CDR3 is TGTGCCAGCAGTAATACTAGGGATACGCAGTATTTT. It encodes CASSNTRDTQYF.